The rows below give T cell receptor beta chains drawn from one sample of a study of blood T cell repertoires in COVID-19. The protocol was immunoSEQ multiplex PCR, while the TCRdb copy is restricted to in-frame clones and leaves out a portion. Of about 170,000 clones detected, around 82% appear once; the ten largest clones hold 2% to 2.5%. Sequencing was performed on peripheral blood. The receptors come from an elderly woman with acute or convalescent COVID-19. CDR3s include the opening cysteine and the closing phenylalanine or tryptophan. The D gene is left open where the match is weak. Size tells how often a clone was seen (once, few, many) or the class of an expanded clone, and some rows leave it out.

clone_size,d_call,v_call,cdr3_length,j_call,cdr3_nt,cdr3_aa
NA,TRBD1,TRBV4-2,15,TRBJ1-1,TGTGCCAGCAGCCAAGCAGGGGGTCGGAACACTGAAGCTTTCTTT,CASSQAGGRNTEAFF
NA,TRBD1,TRBV19,17,TRBJ2-1,TGTGCCAGTAGTATCTACACCGGACAGGGACCGTACAATGAGCAGTTCTTC,CASSIYTGQGPYNEQFF
NA,TRBD1,TRBV19,15,TRBJ1-1,TGTGCCAGTAGCCCCTTTGGACAGGGGAACACTGAAGCTTTCTTT,CASSPFGQGNTEAFF
NA,NA,TRBV27,14,TRBJ2-2,TGTGTGTGTTCTGGAGGGGTGAGCACCGGGGAGCTGTTTTTT,CVCSGGVSTGELFF
once,NA,TRBV3-1/TRBV3-2,15,TRBJ1-5,TGTGCCAGCAGCCATAATTCTAGAGTTCATCAGCCCCAGCATTTT,CASSHNSRVHQPQHF
once,TRBD2,TRBV7-2,17,TRBJ2-3,TGTGCCAGCAGCTTACTAGCGGGGGGGCTTAGCACAGATACGCAGTATTTT,CASSLLAGGLSTDTQYF
NA,NA,TRBV20-1,11,TRBJ1-1,TGCAGTGCTAGTAACAGCCTTGAAGCTTTCTTT,CSASNSLEAFF
NA,NA,TRBV4-3,17,TRBJ2-6,TGCGCCAGCAGCTCGACAGCACACAACTCTGGGGCCAACGTCCTGACTTTC,CASSSTAHNSGANVLTF
NA,NA,TRBV28,11,TRBJ1-1,TGTGCCAGCACCAAGAACACTGAAGCTTTCTTT,CASTKNTEAFF
few,TRBD1,TRBV5-6,14,TRBJ2-7,TGTGCCAGCAGCTGGGGACAGGGAACCTACGAGCAGTACTTC,CASSWGQGTYEQYF
NA,TRBD1,TRBV12-3/TRBV12-4,13,TRBJ2-1,TGTGCCAGCAGTTTTCGTCTGGACAGGGCCCTACTCTTC,CASSFRLDRALLF
NA,NA,TRBV6-5,14,TRBJ1-3,TGTGCCAGCAGCCAACGGTCCTCTGGAAACACCATATATTTT,CASSQRSSGNTIYF
NA,NA,TRBV7-8,15,TRBJ2-7,TGTGCCAGCAGCTTAAACGCGGTCCCCGTCTACGAGCAGTACTTC,CASSLNAVPVYEQYF
NA,TRBD2,TRBV29-1,14,TRBJ2-2,TGCAGCGCCGTAGGACTAGCGGTCACCGGGGAGCTGTTTTTT,CSAVGLAVTGELFF
NA,TRBD1,TRBV5-6,14,TRBJ1-1,TGTGCCAGCAGCCTTCGGGACAGGGGAAGTGAAGCTTTCTTT,CASSLRDRGSEAFF
NA,TRBD1,TRBV19,15,TRBJ1-1,TGTGCCAGTAGTGCACGAATGGACAGGGTGAAGGGAGCTTTCTTT,CASSARMDRVKGAFF
NA,TRBD2,TRBV7-2,15,TRBJ2-1,TGTGCCAGCAGCTCTAGCGGGACCTCCTACAATGAGCAGTTCTTC,CASSSSGTSYNEQFF
NA,NA,TRBV12-3/TRBV12-4,13,TRBJ1-2,TGTGCCAGCAGCCTCGGGGTGCTCTATGGCTACACCTTC,CASSLGVLYGYTF
NA,NA,TRBV28,14,TRBJ2-7,TGTGCCAGCAGTCCCCGACAGCCGGGCTACGAGCAGTACTTC,CASSPRQPGYEQYF
NA,NA,TRBV4-1,15,TRBJ2-7,TGCGCCAGCAGCCATGACCTGAGTAGCCCCTACGAGCAGTACTTC,CASSHDLSSPYEQYF
NA,NA,TRBV9,16,TRBJ1-2,TGTGCCAGCAGCGTAGCAAGTAATGGGGTCGCGGGGGGCTACACCTTC,CASSVASNGVAGGYTF
NA,TRBD1,TRBV27,14,TRBJ2-1,TGTGCCAGCAGTTGGGGGGACAGGGGTAATGAGCAGTTCTTC,CASSWGDRGNEQFF
NA,TRBD1,TRBV2,13,TRBJ1-1,TGTGCCAGCGTACGGACAGGGCAAACTGAAGCTTTCTTT,CASVRTGQTEAFF
NA,TRBD2,TRBV7-3,19,TRBJ2-5,TGTGCCAGCAGCCCCCTGGGGGGTAGCGGGGGGCTAGCTCAAGAGACCCAGTACTTC,CASSPLGGSGGLAQETQYF
NA,TRBD1,TRBV6-2/TRBV6-3,14,TRBJ2-7,TGTGCCAGCAGTACCGGGACAGGGAGATACGAGCAGTACTTC,CASSTGTGRYEQYF
NA,TRBD2,TRBV3-1/TRBV3-2,15,TRBJ2-5,TGTGCCAGCAGCCAAGTCCCTAGCGGGGGCCCCGCCCAGTACTTC,CASSQVPSGGPAQYF
few,TRBD1,TRBV7-9,17,TRBJ1-2,TGTGCCAGCAGCTCTGGGGACAGGGGTTTAGATAACTATGGCTACACCTTC,CASSSGDRGLDNYGYTF
once,NA,TRBV4-2,14,TRBJ1-2,TGTGCCAGCAGCCAAGATGCAGGGGACAATGGCTACACCTTC,CASSQDAGDNGYTF
few,NA,TRBV19,14,TRBJ2-2,TGTGCCAGTAAGGGCGGGCCGAACACCGGGGAGCTGTTTTTT,CASKGGPNTGELFF
NA,NA,TRBV10-3,17,TRBJ1-6,TGTGCCATCAGTGATGACAGGCAGAGCTCCTATAATTCACCCCTCCACTTT,CAISDDRQSSYNSPLHF
NA,NA,TRBV12-3/TRBV12-4,13,TRBJ1-6,TGTGCCAGCGGGCCAGAATATAATTCACCCCTCCACTTT,CASGPEYNSPLHF
NA,TRBD1,TRBV10-2,14,TRBJ1-6,TGCGCCAGCAGGGGACAGGGAGGAAATTCACCCCTCCACTTT,CASRGQGGNSPLHF
NA,NA,TRBV5-1,13,TRBJ1-1,TGCGCCAGTCGGCCGGGGGGGTTCACTGAAGCTTTCTTT,CASRPGGFTEAFF
medium-sized,TRBD2,TRBV5-5,16,TRBJ2-7,TGTGCCAGCAGCTTTTTACTAGCGGGGGCCTCCTACGAGCAGTACTTC,CASSFLLAGASYEQYF
NA,TRBD1,TRBV4-3,15,TRBJ2-3,TGCGCCAGCAGCCAGGGGGAGACAGGGGTTAATACGCAGTATTTT,CASSQGETGVNTQYF
NA,NA,TRBV25-1,15,TRBJ1-2,TGTGCCAGCAGAGCTGACAGCGAGAATAACTATGGCTACACCTTC,CASRADSENNYGYTF
NA,NA,TRBV6-2/TRBV6-3,16,TRBJ2-7,TGTGCCAGCAGTTACGGTGGGTTCAGGGGCCCCTACGAGCAGTACTTC,CASSYGGFRGPYEQYF
NA,NA,TRBV4-2,16,TRBJ2-5,TGTGCCAGCAGCCAAGGTCTGGGGGCCCGGCAAGAGACCCAGTACTTC,CASSQGLGARQETQYF
NA,NA,TRBV9,15,TRBJ1-5,TGTGCCAGCAGCCCCACCGGGGGGCACAATCAGCCCCAGCATTTT,CASSPTGGHNQPQHF
NA,NA,TRBV6-2/TRBV6-3,14,TRBJ2-3,TGTGCCAGCAGTTACTCGAAGGGGACAGATACGCAGTATTTT,CASSYSKGTDTQYF
NA,TRBD2,TRBV7-2,16,TRBJ2-1,TGTGCCAGCCTCAGTTTCTGGGCTAGCGGGACGGGGGAGCAGTTCTTC,CASLSFWASGTGEQFF
NA,NA,TRBV4-2,15,TRBJ2-7,TGTGCCAGCAGCCAAGGGCTAGCGCTCTTCTACGAGCAGTACTTC,CASSQGLALFYEQYF
NA,NA,TRBV12-1,16,TRBJ2-5,TGTGCCAGCAGCTTCGAACTAGCGGGATTGAGAGAGACCCAGTACTTC,CASSFELAGLRETQYF
NA,TRBD1,TRBV19,18,TRBJ2-6,TGTGCCAGTAGTATAGTTGGGACAGGGGGATCCGGGGCCAACGTCCTGACTTTC,CASSIVGTGGSGANVLTF
NA,TRBD1,TRBV5-1,13,TRBJ1-2,TGCGCCAGCAGCTTCCAGGGGGCCTCTGGCTACACCTTC,CASSFQGASGYTF
NA,TRBD1,TRBV6-5,15,TRBJ2-2,TGTGCCAGCAGATTCCGGGACAGGGTTCACGGGGAGCTGTTTTTT,CASRFRDRVHGELFF
NA,TRBD1,TRBV6-6,16,TRBJ2-7,TGTGCCAGCAGTGCCCCCGGCCAGGGGGCGACGTACGAGCAGTACTTC,CASSAPGQGATYEQYF